Each of the 26 T cell receptor beta chains below was sequenced from the same sample in a study of Ad26.COV2.S vaccination and SARS-CoV-2 variants. Treatment in this sample: 15 to 20 received Ad26.COV2.S at low or high dose, single or two shots; 5 received placebo; per-sample allocation not given. Day 63 following the first vaccine or placebo injection was when the samples were taken. Sequenced by immunoSEQ multiplex PCR; TCRdb stores in-frame clones only, minus some. The sample records about 350,000 clones, more than 85% being singletons. This material consisted of peripheral blood, taken in a trial of Ad26.COV2.S vaccine versus placebo. These TCRs come from a person between 18 and 65 years old who received the Ad26.COV2.S COVID-19 vaccine or a placebo.

This chain uses TRBV29-1 with TRBJ2-2; 11 nucleotides agree with TRBD2. The CDR3 extends over 13 amino acids. CDR1 is SQVTM and CDR2 is ANQGSEA in the germline V gene. The CDR3 here is CSALAGDFGELFF. In nucleotides, the CDR3 is TGCAGTGCACTAGCGGGAGATTTCGGGGAGCTGTTTTTT.

V is TRBV4-1 and J is TRBJ2-5; a possible D gene is TRBD2 (6 bases). Germline CDR1 MGHRA, CDR2 YSYEKL. This CDR3 is built from 13 residues. V lost 1 base, J lost 5 bases, and 8 bases lay in between. Written as DNA, the CDR3 is TGCGCCAGCAGCCAAGGGGGGGAGGAGACCCAGTACTTC. Its translation: CASSQGGEETQYF.

The chain links TRBV7-8 to TRBJ2-7; unclear D gene. The CDR3 sequence is 13 residues long. Germline V gene sequence: CDR1 SGHVS, CDR2 FQNEAQ. With 5 bases removed from V and 3 bases from J, the gap between germline ends came to 11 bases. The DNA of the CDR3 is TGTGCCAGCAGCGCCGGACCGGACTACGAGCAGTACTTC. Residues: CASSAGPDYEQYF.

This clone was counted only a few times. The J gene is TRBJ2-2, the V gene TRBV18, with 7 positions matching TRBD1. The germline gives CDR1 KGHSH, CDR2 LQKENI. The CDR3 runs to 14 residues. With V trimmed by 3 bases and J by 4 bases, 2 bases remained unmatched. CDR3 protein: CASSPGQATGELFF. In nucleotides, the CDR3 is TGTGCCAGCTCACCTGGACAGGCCACCGGGGAGCTGTTTTTT.

The rearrangement links TRBV7-3 to TRBJ2-3; 8 nucleotides agree with TRBD1. The CDR3 sequence is 13 residues long. The germline V gene has CDR1 SGHTA and CDR2 FQGTGA. V lost 5 bases to trimming and J lost 4 bases; unmatched junction nucleotides: 2. The CDR3 loop reads CASSKQGADTQYF. The DNA for the CDR3 is TGTGCCAGCAGCAAACAGGGGGCAGATACGCAGTATTTT.

This clone was counted a few times. V and J are TRBV9 and TRBJ2-2, with TRBD1 identical over 9 bases. The V segment lost 3 bases and the J segment 4 bases; nucleotides outside the gene matches: 4. The CDR3 has 15 amino acids. Per the germline V gene, CDR1 is SGDLS and CDR2 is YYNGEE. CDR3 nucleotide sequence: TGTGCCAGCAGCGCCCGGGACAGGGTCACCGGGGAGCTGTTTTTT. It yields the protein CASSARDRVTGELFF.

In its sample, this clone was seen once. The chain combines TRBV3-1 (or the pseudogene TRBV3-2) with TRBJ2-7, with a weak D call TRBD2 (6 bases). Germline assignment: CDR1 LGHDT and CDR2 YNNKEL (reference sequence). V was clipped by 1 base and J by 9 bases, with 10 bases between them. The CDR3 is 12 residues long. The CDR3 is CASSQVQGGQYF. The CDR3, as DNA: TGTGCCAGCAGCCAAGTTCAGGGAGGGCAGTACTTC.

The chain links TRBV24-1 to TRBJ1-5; D possibly corresponds to TRBD1 (6 bases). Germline V CDR1 and CDR2: KGHDR, SFDVKD. V gave up 5 bases and J gave up 2 bases, with 12 bases separating them. This CDR3 region has 15 residues. CDR3 sequence (DNA): TGTGCCACCAGTGGATCAGGGGCCCGCAATCAGCCCCAGCATTTT. This codes for CATSGSGARNQPQHF.

V and J are TRBV6-6 and TRBJ2-7; the D gene is possibly TRBD1 (6 bases). Germline V gene sequence: CDR1 MNHNY, CDR2 SVGAGI (reference sequence). CDR3 length: 14 amino acids. Trimming pared 2 bases from V and 1 base from J, leaving 9 bases between. The CDR3 reads CASSYGGRSYEQYF. Here the CDR3 DNA reads TGTGCCAGCAGTTACGGGGGCAGATCCTACGAGCAGTACTTC.

The chain carries TRBV3-1 (or the pseudogene TRBV3-2) and TRBJ2-7, with 14 positions matching TRBD2. This CDR3 region has 14 residues. J lost 5 bases, V lost 8 bases, and 5 bases had no gene match. Germline V gives CDR1 LGHDT, CDR2 YNNKEL (reference sequence). CDR3 coding DNA: TGTGCCAGCGCACCGGGACTAGCGGGAGACGAGCAGTACTTC. Its translation is CASAPGLAGDEQYF.

V and J are TRBV4-2 and TRBJ1-2; TRBD1 is a possible D gene (6 bases). The germline CDR1 and CDR2 sequences are LGHNA and YNFKEQ. Between the trimmed V and J ends, which lost 7 bases and 3 bases, there was a span of 21 bases. This CDR3 region has 16 residues. CDR3 DNA sequence: TGTGCCAGCACCCGTATAGGGACACTCCCCTACTATGGCTACACCTTC. Translating it yields CASTRIGTLPYYGYTF.

V gene TRBV5-1 combines with J gene TRBJ2-6, with D uncertain. The CDR3 has 16 residues. Trimming shortened V by 0 bases and J by 1 base, and 8 bases separated the two germline ends. Per the germline V gene, CDR1 is SGHRS and CDR2 is YFSETQ. The CDR3 region is CASSLGERSGANVLTF. The CDR3 bases are TGCGCCAGCAGCTTGGGGGAAAGGTCTGGGGCCAACGTCCTGACTTTC.

The V call is TRBV7-2, the J call TRBJ2-5; no clear D gene. V lost 4 bases, J lost 4 bases, and 13 bases lay in between. The length of the CDR3 is 14 residues. Germline CDR1 is SGHTA and CDR2 is FQGNSA. DNA of the CDR3: TGTGCCAGCAGCTGGTACGGCGCGTTAGAGACCCAGTACTTC. It translates to CASSWYGALETQYF.

V usage is TRBV28 and J usage is TRBJ1-4; D is unclear. The V end lost 6 bases, the J end lost 6 bases, and 14 bases lay between the germline ends. The germline gives CDR1 MDHEN, CDR2 SYDVKM. This CDR3 comprises 14 residues. The CDR3 here is CASRPGVNYEKLFF. CDR3 DNA sequence: TGTGCCAGCAGACCCGGGGTTAATTATGAAAAACTGTTTTTT.

Worth noting for this clone: A read error may account for a junction end that differs from germline. This rearrangement joins TRBV5-6 to TRBJ1-2, with D maybe TRBD1 (6 bases). Per germline, CDR1 SGHDT and CDR2 YYEEEE. The CDR3 runs to 14 residues. The CDR3 nucleotides read TGTGCCAGCACCTTGAGGGGGGGCAACTATGGCTACACCTTC. This encodes CASTLRGGNYGYTF.

This rearrangement joins TRBV27 to TRBJ1-5; D ambiguous. This CDR3 has 14 residues. The germline gives CDR1 MNHEY, CDR2 SMNVEV (reference sequence). V lost 4 bases, J lost 7 bases, and 14 bases lay in between. The CDR3 loop reads CASSSRRKIQPQHF. The CDR3 DNA is TGTGCCAGCAGTTCACGACGGAAAATACAGCCCCAGCATTTT.

The V call is TRBV5-1, the J call TRBJ2-7, with 8 bases lining up with TRBD2. Germline lookup yields CDR1 SGHRS and CDR2 YFSETQ. The CDR3 is 15 residues long. Germline trimming cut 1 base from V and 4 bases from J; bases unmatched to any gene: 7. The CDR3 is CASSLNSGSWYEQYF. Written as DNA, the CDR3 is TGCGCCAGCAGCTTGAACAGCGGGAGTTGGTACGAGCAGTACTTC.

The chain links TRBV5-1 to TRBJ2-7; D is perhaps TRBD1 (6 bases). With 0 bases removed from V and 2 bases from J, the gap between germline ends came to 9 bases. This CDR3 is 14 amino acids long. Germline V CDR1 and CDR2: SGHRS, YFSETQ. CDR3 protein: CASSLGQDPYEQYF. CDR3 in DNA: TGCGCCAGCAGCTTGGGACAGGATCCCTACGAGCAGTACTTC.

CDR3 sequence reads: CASSHPTLAGATDTQYF. For the CDR3, the DNA is TGTGCCAGCAGTCACCCTACTCTAGCGGGAGCAACAGATACGCAGTATTTT. The chain combines TRBV27 with TRBJ2-3, with 10 positions matching TRBD2. Looked up from germline, CDR1 is MNHEY and CDR2 is SMNVEV (reference sequence). The CDR3 is 17 residues long. After removal of 5 bases from V and 3 bases from J, the junction contained 11 bases not matched to a gene.

V and J are TRBV5-5 and TRBJ1-2; D unclear. Trimming stripped 0 bases from V and 0 bases from J, with 6 bases between. This CDR3 contains 14 residues. Germline CDR1 reads SGHKS; CDR2 reads YYEKEE (reference sequence). The CDR3 is CASSLEATNYGYTF. CDR3 bases: TGTGCCAGCAGCTTGGAAGCGACTAACTATGGCTACACCTTC.

The chain couples TRBV21-1 to TRBJ2-7. TRBV21-1 is a listed pseudogene. The CDR3 is made up of 15 amino acids. This chain's CDR3 is CASSKVGRTYYEQYF. The CDR3 region has the DNA TGTGCCAGCAGCAAAGTCGGGCGGACCTACTACGAGCAGTACTTC.

The V gene is TRBV6-5, the J gene TRBJ2-5; 7 nucleotides line up with TRBD1. CDR1 is MNHEY and CDR2 is SVGAGI in the germline V gene. Losses at the gene ends were 5 bases for V and 5 bases for J; bases not matched to a gene: 5. The CDR3 contains 13 residues. The CDR3 coding sequence is TGTGCCAGCAGTAAGAGGGGGCAGGAGACCCAGTACTTC. Translating it yields CASSKRGQETQYF.

V and J are TRBV9 and TRBJ2-1; D unclear. V lost 0 bases and J lost 7, with 11 bases in between. CDR1 SGDLS and CDR2 YYNGEE come from the germline V gene. The CDR3 extends over 14 amino acids. In nucleotides, the CDR3 is TGTGCCAGCAGCGTAGGGGAAGAGTATAATGAGCAGTTCTTC. Amino acid sequence: CASSVGEEYNEQFF.

V is TRBV4-1 and J is TRBJ2-7, with D possibly TRBD2 on 5 matching bases. Looked up from germline, CDR1 is MGHRA and CDR2 is YSYEKL. The V end lost 1 base, the J end lost 0 bases, and 16 bases lay between the germline ends. The CDR3 consists of 17 residues. The CDR3 sequence is CASSQARVSGASYEQYF. In nucleotides, the CDR3 is TGCGCCAGCAGCCAAGCACGGGTAAGCGGTGCCTCCTACGAGCAGTACTTC.

V and J are TRBV19 and TRBJ2-7; the match to TRBD2 covers 8 bases. The CDR3 consists of 14 residues. Germline V gene sequence: CDR1 LNHDA, CDR2 SQIVND (reference sequence). V gave up 5 bases and J gave up 3 bases; unmatched junction bases: 6. The CDR3 bases are TGTGCCAGTAGTTGGACGGGAGGGCACTACGAGCAGTACTTC. Translation: CASSWTGGHYEQYF. Complete variable domain (other parts from reference TRBV19 and TRBJ2-7): DGGITQSPKYLFRKEGQNVTLSCEQNLNHDAMYWYRQDPGQGLRLIYYSQIVNDFQKGDIAEGYSVSREKKESFPLTVTSAQKNPTAFYLCASSWTGGHYEQYFGPGTRLTVT.

The chain couples TRBV4-2 to TRBJ1-2; 8 nucleotides match TRBD1. Looked up from germline, CDR1 is LGHNA and CDR2 is YNFKEQ. This CDR3 contains 14 residues. The V gene end was trimmed by 2 bases and the J gene end by 4 bases; junction bases not matched to a gene: 3. The CDR3 region is CASSQPGQGYGYTF. CDR3 DNA: TGTGCCAGCAGCCAACCCGGACAGGGCTATGGCTACACCTTC.